The 20 T cell receptor beta chains below come from one sample, sequenced in a study of graft-versus-host responses after intestinal transplantation. The table came from immunoSEQ multiplex PCR; TCRdb's copy has only in-frame clones and leaves some out. The table includes 15,000 to 20,000 clones, under 40% detected once. This sample comprised alloreactive CD4+ T cells from a mixed lymphocyte reaction culture, obtained before transplantation. The subset denotes: CFSE-low proliferating T cells sorted from roughly six-day pre-transplant mixed lymphocyte reaction (GvH or HvG direction). The receptors derive from a human patient who was an organ donor for intestinal transplantation.

This clone was detected a few times. The J gene is TRBJ2-1, the V gene TRBV19, with D possibly matching TRBD2 (6 bases). Per the germline V gene, CDR1 is LNHDA and CDR2 is SQIVND (reference sequence). The CDR3 sequence is 15 residues long. V shed 5 bases and J shed 7 bases, with 18 bases lying between them. CDR3 residues: CASSPSPLAPNEQFF. The CDR3 DNA reads as TGTGCCAGTAGTCCGAGCCCGCTAGCGCCAAATGAGCAGTTCTTC.

This clone was recorded a few times. This chain links TRBV10-3 with TRBJ1-4, with D perhaps matching TRBD1 (5 bases). The V and J ends lost 3 bases and 6 bases respectively, with 11 bases between them. CDR1 is ENHRY and CDR2 is SYGVKD in the germline V gene. CDR3 size: 14 residues. CDR3 region: CAISDRTRDEKLFF. Here the CDR3 DNA reads TGTGCCATCAGTGATAGGACAAGAGATGAAAAACTGTTTTTT.

This chain links TRBV5-1 with TRBJ2-5; D is uncertain. The V end was cut by 0 bases, the J end by 5 bases, with 5 bases between. Germline CDR1 and CDR2: SGHRS and YFSETQ. The CDR3 runs 12 residues. The CDR3 region is CASSLAGETQYF. The CDR3 nucleotides are TGCGCCAGCAGCTTGGCCGGCGAGACCCAGTACTTC.

This chain links TRBV7-3 with TRBJ1-5; no firm D call. Germline V CDR1 and CDR2: SGHTA, FQGTGA. Trimming took off 5 bases at V and 6 bases at J, with 11 bases between the two ends. The CDR3 length is 13 residues. The CDR3 coding sequence is TGTGCCAGCAGCGTCACACGAAGTCAGCCCCAGCATTTT. Its protein product is CASSVTRSQPQHF.

The J gene is TRBJ2-5, the V gene TRBV5-6; 7 nucleotides agree with TRBD2. The CDR3 totals 14 residues. The germline CDR1 and CDR2 sequences are SGHDT and YYEEEE. J gave up 1 base and V 3 bases, and 3 bases lay outside the gene matches. CDR3 sequence (DNA): TGTGCCAGCAGCTCCGCTAGCGGCCAAGAGACCCAGTACTTC. This codes for CASSSASGQETQYF.

This chain links TRBV29-1 with TRBJ1-4; TRBD1 aligns across 10 bases. The germline V gene encodes CDR1 SQVTM and CDR2 ANQGSEA. V was pared by 7 bases and J by 8 bases, with 16 bases of the junction left unmatched. This CDR3 has 16 residues. CDR3 bases: TGCAGCGGCTCGACAGGGGGCGGCACCAGGGGGGAAAAACTGTTTTTT. It codes for CSGSTGGGTRGEKLFF.

The V gene is TRBV5-1, the J gene TRBJ2-2, with unresolved D. Germline loops: CDR1 SGHRS, CDR2 YFSETQ. The V and J ends lost 1 base and 5 bases respectively, with 6 bases between them. The CDR3 is made up of 13 amino acids. Here the CDR3 reads CASSLRRTGELFF. The CDR3 coding sequence is TGCGCCAGCAGCTTGCGGCGGACCGGGGAGCTGTTTTTT.

This clone occurred a few times. The chain uses TRBV5-1 and TRBJ1-2; the D gene is possibly TRBD1 (5 bases). Looked up from germline, CDR1 is SGHRS and CDR2 is YFSETQ. The germline V and J ends were trimmed by 4 bases and 1 base, with 14 bases remaining between them. The CDR3 extends over 15 amino acids. CDR3 in amino acids: CASSPGLGGNYGYTF. The CDR3 coding sequence is TGCGCCAGCAGCCCCGGGCTGGGGGGTAACTATGGCTACACCTTC.

In DNA, the CDR3 is TGTGCCAGTAGCCGAATGACGGATAATCAGCCCCAGCATTTT. Residues: CASSRMTDNQPQHF. The rearrangement joins TRBV19 to TRBJ1-5; D is unresolved. With 6 bases removed from V and 4 bases from J, the gap between germline ends came to 13 bases. The CDR3 totals 14 residues. The germline V gene has CDR1 LNHDA and CDR2 SQIVND (reference sequence).

A few counts support this clone. This chain connects TRBV2 to TRBJ2-3; D gene unclear. Trimming left V 2 bases short and J 6 bases short, with 6 bases between. The CDR3 consists of 12 residues. Germline V lookup: CDR1 SNHLY, CDR2 FYNNEI. CDR3 amino acids: CASSERADTQYF. CDR3 bases: TGTGCCAGCAGTGAACGGGCGGATACGCAGTATTTT.

V and J are TRBV7-2 and TRBJ2-5, with 7 bases matching TRBD1. The CDR3 has 13 residues. Germline values: CDR1 SGHTA, CDR2 FQGNSA. V lost 5 bases, J lost 4 bases, and 4 bases stayed unmatched. This CDR3 reads CASSPGQRETQYF. The DNA for the CDR3 is TGTGCCAGCAGCCCGGGACAGAGAGAGACCCAGTACTTC.

In DNA, the CDR3 is TGCGCCAGCAGCTTGGGTGGTGTCCCCTACGAGCAGTACTTC. As protein: CASSLGGVPYEQYF. The J gene is TRBJ2-7, the V gene TRBV5-1; D not certain. The CDR3 is 14 residues long. Germline CDR1 reads SGHRS; CDR2 reads YFSETQ. Trimming shortened V by 0 bases and J by 2 bases, and 9 bases separated the two germline ends.

This chain uses TRBV4-2 with TRBJ1-3; no clear D. CDR3 length: 14 residues. The germline gives CDR1 LGHNA, CDR2 YNFKEQ. The germline V and J ends were trimmed by 1 base and 4 bases, with 8 bases remaining between them. The CDR3 region has the DNA TGTGCCAGCAGCCAAGGGGGTCGCGGAAACACCATATATTTT. Protein sequence: CASSQGGRGNTIYF.

This clone was seen a handful of times. This chain joins TRBV10-3 and TRBJ2-5, with a tentative D call TRBD1 (5 bases). There are 12 residues in the CDR3. Germline lookup yields CDR1 ENHRY and CDR2 SYGVKD. The V gene lost 3 bases and the J gene lost 3 bases, with 5 bases spanning the gap. Written as DNA, the CDR3 is TGTGCCATCAGTGACAGGGAAGAGACCCAGTACTTC. The encoded protein is CAISDREETQYF.

This clone was counted a few times. The gene calls are TRBV30 and TRBJ1-2; D gene ambiguous. Germline V gene lookup returns CDR1 GTSNPN and CDR2 SVGIG (reference sequence). There are 14 residues in the CDR3. Trimming left V 0 bases short and J 3 bases short, with 11 bases between. CDR3 amino acids: CAWSVGRRYYGYTF. The CDR3 bases are TGTGCCTGGAGTGTTGGGAGGAGGTACTATGGCTACACCTTC. The full variable domain, completed using reference TRBV30 and TRBJ1-2, is SQTIHQWPATLVQPVGSPLSLECTVEGTSNPNLYWYRQAAGRGLQLLFYSVGIGQISSEVPQNLSASRPQDRQFILSSKKLLLSDSGFYLCAWSVGRRYYGYTFGSGTRLTVV.

The chain couples TRBV4-1 to TRBJ2-7, with D possibly TRBD1 on 6 matching bases. Germline lookup yields CDR1 MGHRA and CDR2 YSYEKL. V lost 0 bases and J lost 5, with 14 bases in between. The CDR3 has 15 residues. The CDR3 here is CASSQEQGLAHEQYF. Here the CDR3 DNA reads TGCGCCAGCAGCCAAGAACAGGGTCTGGCCCACGAGCAGTACTTC.

The DNA of the CDR3 is TGTGCCAGCAGTGAGCCCGGCGACAGGAACTATGGCTACACCTTC. This encodes CASSEPGDRNYGYTF. The rearrangement joins TRBV6-1 to TRBJ1-2; the D gene is possibly TRBD1 (6 bases). The germline gives CDR1 MNHNS, CDR2 SASEGT. V was shortened by 3 bases and J by 2 bases, with 13 bases between the two germline ends. This CDR3 is 15 amino acids long.

This clone showed up just a few times. The V and J genes are TRBV7-2 and TRBJ2-2; weak D call: TRBD2 (5 bases). The germline V gene encodes CDR1 SGHTA and CDR2 FQGNSA. CDR3 size: 13 residues. Trimming removed 3 bases at V and 4 bases at J, with 6 bases between. The CDR3 region has the DNA TGTGCCAGCAGCTTTAGCGTCACCGGGGAGCTGTTTTTT. It encodes CASSFSVTGELFF.

This clone rates as medium-sized (0.01 to 0.1%). CDR3 sequence reads: CASSYGLAAYEQYF. CDR3 DNA: TGTGCCAGCAGTTACGGACTAGCGGCCTACGAGCAGTACTTC. The chain combines TRBV6-5 with TRBJ2-7; 10 bases map to TRBD2. Germline V gives CDR1 MNHEY, CDR2 SVGAGI. The trim removed 2 bases at V and 2 bases at J, leaving 0 bases unmatched. This CDR3 is built from 14 residues.

This chain joins TRBV5-1 and TRBJ1-5; D gene uncertain. CDR1 is SGHRS, CDR2 YFSETQ, per germline. The CDR3 spans 17 residues. Trimming cost V 4 bases and J 0 bases, with 17 bases left between them. CDR3 residues: CASSPVPTSNSNQPQHF. As DNA, the CDR3 is TGCGCCAGCAGCCCCGTCCCGACATCTAATAGCAATCAGCCCCAGCATTTT. The variable domain in full, with the rest retrieved from reference TRBV5-1 and TRBJ1-5, is KAGVTQTPRYLIKTRGQQVTLSCSPISGHRSVSWYQQTPGQGLQFLFEYFSETQRNKGNFPGRFSGRQFSNSRSEMNVSTLELGDSALYLCASSPVPTSNSNQPQHFGDGTRLSIL.